This entry is about one T cell receptor beta chain. The data stem from a study of blood T cell repertoires in COVID-19. How the authors handled the data: For nucleated cells, counts were estimated from reference gene primer amplification. Only in-frame clones appear in the TCRdb table, and some are missing; sequencing was by immunoSEQ multiplex PCR. That table gives V, J and clone size, and the DNA gave D and trimming. The table includes about 230,000 clones, more than 75% detected once. The sequenced sample consisted of peripheral blood. The receptor's source is a man aged 45-65 years with COVID-19, enrolled during active disease.

The CDR3, as DNA: TGTGCCAGCAGCCCAGGGGGAAGGGGCCCAGATACGCAGTATTTT. Protein product: CASSPGGRGPDTQYF. The chain carries TRBV7-3 and TRBJ2-3; 7 nucleotides match TRBD1. V gave up 5 bases and J gave up 4 bases; unmatched junction bases: 9. The germline gives CDR1 SGHTA, CDR2 FQGTGA. CDR3 length: 15 amino acids.